Included here is one T cell receptor (beta chain) sequence, with context. It lacks a known antigen. Base-call qualities are not available, and no considerably larger clone is one nucleotide away. Hyperthyroidism was considered stable if no progression to ophthalmopathy occurred within 18 months of follow-up. Hyperthyroidism patients were newly diagnosed, were aged 18 to 65 years, and had a disease duration under 2 months. Patients with other autoimmune diseases, uncontrolled infections, pregnancy or lactation were excluded. Clinical symptoms, serum thyroxine, TRAb, thyroid ultrasound and orbital computed tomography were used for diagnosis. PBMCs were isolated from about 9 ml of fresh peripheral blood by Ficoll-Paque density gradient centrifugation. Total RNA was extracted with Trizol reagent and quality-checked on an Agilent 2100 Bioanalyzer. The sample belongs to a study of Graves' ophthalmopathy and Graves' hyperthyroidism (dated by TCRdb to the late 2010s). Notes on the research overall: Peripheral blood samples were taken at the time of initial diagnosis, before any treatment was given. Once sampling was done, hyperthyroidism patients were given methimazole at a starting dose of 30 mg daily, while ophthalmopathy patients were given high-dose intravenous methylprednisolone. TCR beta repertoire signatures were used to distinguish Graves' ophthalmopathy from Graves' hyperthyroidism and to predict progression to ophthalmopathy. In a handful of hyperthyroidism patients, the T-cell repertoires found in thyroid tissue were compared with those found in blood. The independent validation cohort included approximately 19 hyperthyroidism patients plus 17 patients who later progressed from hyperthyroidism to ophthalmopathy. In total, approximately 130 blood samples were TCR-sequenced: some 43 ophthalmopathy, some 75 hyperthyroidism and some 17 hyperthyroidism-to-ophthalmopathy patients. To explore V-J signatures that distinguish ophthalmopathy from hyperthyroidism, a discovery set of 95 to 100 patients was enrolled, made up of some 41 with ophthalmopathy and some 58 with stable hyperthyroidism.

Via the germline V gene, CDR1 is MNHEY and CDR2 SVGAGI. Taken from cysteine to phenylalanine, the CDR3 has 20 residues. Only the CDR3 region is kept as DNA, spanning 60 bases read in frame from base 1. Unmatched junction bases come to 18, with V trimmed by 6 bases and J by 2 bases. Broad study findings and their caveats: Most expanded thyroid clonotypes with a frequency above 0.001 also appeared in blood, which suggests that blood repertoires may reflect the immune response in the thyroid. The 13-signature model separated ophthalmopathy from stable hyperthyroidism with 87.88% sensitivity and just under 84% specificity in cross-validation, and 80%/75% in the test set. No statistical method was used to predetermine the sample size, and group allocation was not hidden from the investigators. In validation, the model predicted ophthalmopathy progression with about 64% sensitivity and approximately 78% specificity; more than ten predicted patients were CT-confirmed with GO in a median of around 6.5 months.

For repertoire sequencing, TCR beta CDR3 regions were amplified from RNA transcripts. HTBI primers and the Qiagen OneStep RT-PCR kit were used in a first-round RT-PCR, which was followed by a second-round multiplex PCR, size selection and purification. Libraries were sequenced on an Illumina HiSeq2000 using paired-end 100 bp reads. The source study handled its data this way. SOAPnuke was used to process the reads, removing any read that contained adapters or uncalled bases, had a mean Phred below 15, or lacked an exact match to the constant primer or identifier. COPE v1.2.5 was used to merge high-quality paired reads. Clonotypes were defined as unique nucleotide sequences and were aligned to IMGT TRB V, D and J references using MiTCR v1.1. Only V-J combinations with frequency above 0.0001 were analysed, covering about 99% of repertoires. A TCR clonal expansion and chaos score per V-J combination was defined as the ratio of F50 clonal expansion to chaos observed in the TCRdist matrix. Features were reduced by Welch's t-statistics and random forest to around 14 V-J combinations, which fed a naive Bayes classifier. Thyroid-blood repertoire similarity was quantified with the Morisita-Horn index. The public reads were reprocessed in TCRdb via fastp at Q25 and MiXCR, keeping in-frame beta chains. CDR3 protein sequences are deduplicated, and each keeps its most common genes and DNA. The V and J calls were not made by the authors but by TCRdb's processing. Present in this sample are some 360,000 distinct CDR3 sequences, about 17% of which were seen just once. The top ten constitute 2.4% of the sample.

The receptor was derived from an adult woman with stable Graves' hyperthyroidism. The sequenced sample was peripheral blood. The chain is encoded by TRBV6-5 joined to TRBJ2-5, and TRBD2 aligns with 13 junction nucleotides. This receptor has the CDR3 CASSLDNRTSGRVGQETQYF. The DNA is TGTGCCAGCAGCTTAGACAACCGGACTAGCGGGAGAGTTGGGCAAGAGACCCAGTACTTC.